The clone carrying this T cell receptor beta chain has only one observation. In germline, CDR1 is SGDLS, CDR2 YYNGEE. The CDR3 is 15 amino acids. Between the trimmed V and J ends, which lost 0 bases and 4 bases, there was a span of 8 bases. The sample comes from a study of cytotoxic CD8 clonotypes in ibrutinib-treated CLL. Study context: Among responders, roughly 25 were partial and 2 complete; after median approximately 70 months, around 15 stayed remitted and 12 progressed.

The method was immunoSEQ multiplex PCR; TCRdb's version includes in-frame clones alone and lacks a portion of them. The data hold 200,000 to 250,000 clones, with 70% observed a single time. This clonotype was sampled from a human donor with chronic lymphocytic leukemia. This chain uses TRBV9 with TRBJ2-6; D not resolved. This specimen was PBMCs, taken after 12 months of ibrutinib treatment. The CDR3 sequence: CASSVEAYGANVLTF. The CDR3 DNA reads TGTGCCAGCAGCGTAGAGGCGTACGGGGCCAACGTCCTGACTTTC.